One T cell receptor (beta chain) is described in this entry. As handled by the study authors: Nucleated cell counts were estimated from reference gene primer amplification. TCRdb keeps only in-frame clones here, not all; method: immunoSEQ multiplex PCR. The DNA was the basis for D and trimming; V, J and clone size are from that table. This table has roughly 250,000 clones, about 91% appearing once. Followed over time, Seattle patients had been enrolled while infection was active. The sample originates from a study of blood T cell repertoires in COVID-19. For the study at large: Italy, Spain and the United States were the sources of the convalescent and acute COVID-19 samples. The analysed material was cDNA or gDNA that came from T cells, B-cell-depleted T cells, or PBMCs.

The TCR sequence derives from a person aged 18 to 30 with COVID-19, enrolled during active disease. Sequencing was performed on peripheral blood.

In DNA, the CDR3 is TGTGCCATCACCCAAGGACAGGGTGCTGGAAACACCATATATTTT. Translation: CAITQGQGAGNTIYF. The chain uses TRBV10-3 and TRBJ1-3, with 8 bases that match TRBD1. The CDR3 length is 15 residues. Germline V gene data show CDR1 as ENHRY and CDR2 as SYGVKD. V trimming: 7 bases; J trimming: 2 bases; junction bases outside the gene matches: 7.